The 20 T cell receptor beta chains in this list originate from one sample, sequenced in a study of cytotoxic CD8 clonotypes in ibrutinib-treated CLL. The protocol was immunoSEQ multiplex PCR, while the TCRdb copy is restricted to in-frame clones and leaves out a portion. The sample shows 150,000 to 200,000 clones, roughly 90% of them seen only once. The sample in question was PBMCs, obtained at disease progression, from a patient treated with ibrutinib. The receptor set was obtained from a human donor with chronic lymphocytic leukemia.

CDR3 loop: CASSLGHPSPTGELFF. The CDR3 nucleotides are TGCGCCAGCAGCTTGGGACACCCTAGCCCAACCGGGGAGCTGTTTTTT. This sequence joins TRBV5-1 and TRBJ2-2, with D possibly TRBD2 on 5 matching bases. Germline V CDR1 and CDR2: SGHRS, YFSETQ. V gave up 0 bases and J gave up 5 bases, with 14 bases separating them. The CDR3 spans 16 residues.

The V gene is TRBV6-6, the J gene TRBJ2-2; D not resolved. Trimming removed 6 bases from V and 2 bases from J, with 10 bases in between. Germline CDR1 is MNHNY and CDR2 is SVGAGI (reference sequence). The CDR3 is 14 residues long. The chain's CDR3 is CASREIINTGELFF. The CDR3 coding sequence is TGTGCCAGCAGAGAGATAATTAACACCGGGGAGCTGTTTTTT.

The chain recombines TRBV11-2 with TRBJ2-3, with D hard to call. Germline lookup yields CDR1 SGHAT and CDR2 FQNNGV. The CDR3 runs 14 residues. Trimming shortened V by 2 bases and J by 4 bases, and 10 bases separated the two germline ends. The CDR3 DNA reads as TGTGCCAGCAGCTTACCGGCTGGTGCAGATACGCAGTATTTT. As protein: CASSLPAGADTQYF.

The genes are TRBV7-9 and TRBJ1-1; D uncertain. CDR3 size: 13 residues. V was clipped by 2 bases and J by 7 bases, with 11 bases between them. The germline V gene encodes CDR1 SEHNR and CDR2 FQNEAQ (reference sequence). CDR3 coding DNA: TGTGCCAGCAGCTTACTCATGGAGAATGAAGCTTTCTTT. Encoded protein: CASSLLMENEAFF.

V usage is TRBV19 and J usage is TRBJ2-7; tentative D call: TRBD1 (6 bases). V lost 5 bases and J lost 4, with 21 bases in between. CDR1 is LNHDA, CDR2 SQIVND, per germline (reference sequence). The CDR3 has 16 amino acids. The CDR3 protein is CASSYSGTRTVYEQYF. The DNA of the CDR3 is TGTGCCAGTAGTTATTCCGGGACAAGAACCGTTTACGAGCAGTACTTC.

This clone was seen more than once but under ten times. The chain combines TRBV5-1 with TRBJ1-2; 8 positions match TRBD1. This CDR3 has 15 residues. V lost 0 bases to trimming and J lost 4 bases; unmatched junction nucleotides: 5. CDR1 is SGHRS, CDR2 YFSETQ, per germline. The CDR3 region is CASSLGGQVTYGYTF. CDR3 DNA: TGCGCCAGCAGCTTGGGGGGACAGGTTACCTATGGCTACACCTTC.

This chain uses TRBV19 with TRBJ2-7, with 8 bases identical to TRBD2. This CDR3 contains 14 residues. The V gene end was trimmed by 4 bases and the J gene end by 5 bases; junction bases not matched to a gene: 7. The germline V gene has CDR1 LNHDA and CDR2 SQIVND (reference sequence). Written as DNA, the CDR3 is TGTGCCAGTAGTAAGAAGCGGGAGATTCACGAGCAGTACTTC. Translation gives CASSKKREIHEQYF. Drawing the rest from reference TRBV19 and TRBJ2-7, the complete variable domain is DGGITQSPKYLFRKEGQNVTLSCEQNLNHDAMYWYRQDPGQGLRLIYYSQIVNDFQKGDIAEGYSVSREKKESFPLTVTSAQKNPTAFYLCASSKKREIHEQYFGPGTRLTVT.

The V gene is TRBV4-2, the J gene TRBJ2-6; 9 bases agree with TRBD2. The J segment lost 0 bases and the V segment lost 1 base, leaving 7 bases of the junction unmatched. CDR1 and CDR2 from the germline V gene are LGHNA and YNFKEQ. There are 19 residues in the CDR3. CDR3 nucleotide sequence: TGTGCCAGCAGCCAAGGTGGGACTAGCTTTAGCTCTGGGGCCAACGTCCTGACTTTC. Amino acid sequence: CASSQGGTSFSSGANVLTF.

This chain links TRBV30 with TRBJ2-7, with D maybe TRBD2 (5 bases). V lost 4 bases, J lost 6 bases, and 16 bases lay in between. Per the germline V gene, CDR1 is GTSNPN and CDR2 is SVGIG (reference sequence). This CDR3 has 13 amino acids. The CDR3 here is CAWNSIEGGEQYF. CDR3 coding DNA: TGTGCCTGGAATTCTATCGAGGGCGGCGAGCAGTACTTC.

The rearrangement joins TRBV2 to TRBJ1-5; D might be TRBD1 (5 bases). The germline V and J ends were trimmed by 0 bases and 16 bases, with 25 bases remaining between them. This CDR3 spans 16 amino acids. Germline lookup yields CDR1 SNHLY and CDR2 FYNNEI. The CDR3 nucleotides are TGTGCCAGCAGTGAAGCGTTATATTTTGTCGGGGGTTTTTCTCATTTT. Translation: CASSEALYFVGGFSHF.

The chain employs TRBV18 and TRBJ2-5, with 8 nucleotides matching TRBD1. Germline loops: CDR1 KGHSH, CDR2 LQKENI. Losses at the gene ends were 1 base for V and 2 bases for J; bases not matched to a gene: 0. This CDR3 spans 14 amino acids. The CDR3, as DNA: TGTGCCAGCTCACCACGGGACAGGCAAGAGACCCAGTACTTC. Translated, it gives CASSPRDRQETQYF.

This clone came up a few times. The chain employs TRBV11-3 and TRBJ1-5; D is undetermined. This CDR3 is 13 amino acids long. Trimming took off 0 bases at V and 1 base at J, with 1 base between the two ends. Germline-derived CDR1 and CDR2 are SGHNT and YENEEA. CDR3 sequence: CASSLDSNQPQHF. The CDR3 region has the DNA TGTGCCAGCAGCTTAGACAGCAATCAGCCCCAGCATTTT.

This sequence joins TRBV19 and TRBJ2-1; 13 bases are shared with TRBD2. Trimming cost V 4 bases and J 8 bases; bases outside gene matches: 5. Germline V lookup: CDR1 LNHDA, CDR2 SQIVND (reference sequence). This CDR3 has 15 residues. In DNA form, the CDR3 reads TGTGCCAGTAGTACGGGACTAGCGGGAATATATGAGCAGTTCTTC. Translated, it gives CASSTGLAGIYEQFF.

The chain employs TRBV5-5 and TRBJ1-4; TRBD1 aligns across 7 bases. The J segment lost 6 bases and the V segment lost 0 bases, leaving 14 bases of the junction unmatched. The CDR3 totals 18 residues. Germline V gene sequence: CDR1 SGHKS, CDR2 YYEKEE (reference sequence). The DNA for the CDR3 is TGTGCCAGCAGCTTGGGGTCGACAGGGAGGGTAATCGATGAAAAACTGTTTTTT. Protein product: CASSLGSTGRVIDEKLFF.

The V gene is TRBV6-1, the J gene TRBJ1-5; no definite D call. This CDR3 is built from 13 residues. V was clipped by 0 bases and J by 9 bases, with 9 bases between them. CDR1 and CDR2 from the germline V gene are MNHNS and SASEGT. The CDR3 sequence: CASSEAPETPQHF. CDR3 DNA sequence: TGTGCCAGCAGTGAAGCCCCGGAAACGCCCCAGCATTTT.

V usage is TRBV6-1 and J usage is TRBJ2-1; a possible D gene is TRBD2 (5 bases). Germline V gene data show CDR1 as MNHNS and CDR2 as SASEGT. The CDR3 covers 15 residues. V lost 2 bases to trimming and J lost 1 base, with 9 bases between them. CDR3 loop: CASSELEDSYNEQFF. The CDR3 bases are TGTGCCAGCAGTGAACTGGAGGATTCCTACAATGAGCAGTTCTTC.

CDR3 loop: CASSLDRISSDTQYF. CDR3 bases: TGTGCCAGCAGCTTAGACAGGATCTCATCAGATACGCAGTATTTT. This rearrangement joins TRBV7-2 to TRBJ2-3, with D perhaps TRBD1 (5 bases). The CDR3 consists of 15 residues. Germline assignment: CDR1 SGHTA and CDR2 FQGNSA. Between the trimmed V and J ends, which lost 1 base and 4 bases, there was a span of 12 bases.

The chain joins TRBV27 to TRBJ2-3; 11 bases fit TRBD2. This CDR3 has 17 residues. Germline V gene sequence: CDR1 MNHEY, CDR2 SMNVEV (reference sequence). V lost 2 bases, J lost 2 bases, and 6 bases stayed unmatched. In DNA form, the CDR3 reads TGTGCCAGCAGTTTACAGGGACTAGCGGCCCTCACAGATACGCAGTATTTT. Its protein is CASSLQGLAALTDTQYF.

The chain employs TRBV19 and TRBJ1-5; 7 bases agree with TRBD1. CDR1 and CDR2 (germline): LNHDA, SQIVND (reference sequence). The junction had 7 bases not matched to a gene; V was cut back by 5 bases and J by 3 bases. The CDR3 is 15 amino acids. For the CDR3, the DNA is TGTGCCAGTAGTCCTCGACAGGGTTACAATCAGCCCCAGCATTTT. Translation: CASSPRQGYNQPQHF.

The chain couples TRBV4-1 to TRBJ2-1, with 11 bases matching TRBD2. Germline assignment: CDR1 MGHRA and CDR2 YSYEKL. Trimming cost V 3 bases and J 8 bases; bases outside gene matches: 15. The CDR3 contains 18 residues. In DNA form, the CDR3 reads TGCGCCAGCAGCCAGGCCACGTTTACTAGCGGGAGAGTGGATGAGCAGTTCTTC. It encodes CASSQATFTSGRVDEQFF.